This TCR beta chain derives from a study of cytomegalovirus exposure and HLA in healthy donors (TCRdb year 2017). Context from the whole study: The 500 to 700 repertoires of the first cohort and the roughly 110 validation repertoires were produced on the same platform, according to a later analysis. A separate validation cohort of 100 to 150 different subjects was used in addition to the 666-subject first cohort. The study combined high-throughput TCR immunosequencing, statistical association of individual TCRs with disease status, and machine learning to predict cytomegalovirus infection status. The study aimed to test whether cataloging public T cell receptors could reveal signatures of past pathogen exposure.

The paper as a whole reports these results and caveats: A later analysis found that TCRs clustered in the first cohort also tended to co-occur in the 130 or so validation repertoires, with 94% of cluster scores above 0. The study gave a list of under 200 TCR beta chains associated with cytomegalovirus. The classifier was reported to diagnose cytomegalovirus status with high specificity and sensitivity in both the original cohort and the validation cohort. According to the authors, the approach could potentially be generalized to other disease states and immunological phenotypes. Across donors, most TCR sequences were observed very rarely, whereas some public TCRs were present in many individuals. In vitro tests confirmed that a few of the cytomegalovirus-associated TCR beta chains recognize cytomegalovirus antigens. A later analysis had no HLA typing for the validation cohort, so co-occurrence there was scored across all 110 or so repertoires.

Between the V and J ends, shortened by 0 bases and 5 bases respectively, the junction contains 16 bases. The CDR3 runs 16 amino acids, cysteine and phenylalanine included. Kept here is only the CDR3 DNA, which spans 48 bases and is read in frame from base 1. The germline V gene specifies MNHEY as CDR1 and SVGAGI as CDR2. On this clone: The clone's antigen remains unknown. Base-call qualities are not available, and no considerably larger clone is one nucleotide away.

Separate from the approximately 700-subject first cohort, the validation cohort of some 130 subjects was the group to which the donors belonged. Libraries were made using the immunoSEQ multiplex PCR assay. Concerning the study's data processing: A statistical classification framework was developed to diagnose cytomegalovirus status using the catalog of TCR beta chain sequences. TCRdb stores this immuneACCESS table with in-frame sequences only. Part of the clones is absent; in the studies checked, under half of the shortfall reflects unresolved V genes, and no reason is known for the rest. The V and J calls and clone size were taken over from that table, and D and trimming were inferred from the DNA. This sample is represented by roughly 90,000 clones; approximately 81% of them were singletons. The ten biggest clones cover about 20% of the sample.

The TCR originated in a man aged 18 to 29 in good health and CMV-seropositive. Sequencing used PBMCs. The rearranged segments are TRBV6-5 and TRBJ1-2; the D segment cannot be called with confidence. This receptor has the CDR3 CASSYSPKATGYGYTF. The DNA sequence is given as TGTGCCAGCAGTTACTCTCCTAAAGCGACGGGATATGGCTACACCTTC.